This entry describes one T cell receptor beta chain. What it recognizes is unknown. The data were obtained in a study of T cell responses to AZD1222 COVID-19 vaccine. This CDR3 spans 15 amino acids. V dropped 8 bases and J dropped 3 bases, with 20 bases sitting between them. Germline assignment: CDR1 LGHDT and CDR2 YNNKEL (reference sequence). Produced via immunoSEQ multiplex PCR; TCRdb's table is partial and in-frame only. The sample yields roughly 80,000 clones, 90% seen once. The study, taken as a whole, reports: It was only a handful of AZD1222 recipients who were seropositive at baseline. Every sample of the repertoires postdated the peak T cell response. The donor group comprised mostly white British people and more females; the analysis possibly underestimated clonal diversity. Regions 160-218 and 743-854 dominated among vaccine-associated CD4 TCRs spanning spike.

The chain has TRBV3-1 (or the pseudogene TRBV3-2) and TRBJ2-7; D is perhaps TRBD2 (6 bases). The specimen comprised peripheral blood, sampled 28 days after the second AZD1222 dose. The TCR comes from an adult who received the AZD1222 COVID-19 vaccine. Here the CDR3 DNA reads TGTGCCAGCGGACCCCACTCGGACTACATCTACGAGCAGTACTTC. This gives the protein CASGPHSDYIYEQYF.